This TCR beta chain was observed in a study of PD-1 blockade in classical Hodgkin lymphoma (dated by TCRdb to the early 2020s). At the level of the whole study: Nivolumab dosing was 3 mg/kg intravenously every 2 weeks, continuing until either disease progression or unacceptable toxicity. A peripheral blood immune signature of response to PD-1 blockade in classical Hodgkin lymphoma was defined using TCR beta sequencing and CyTOF. What the study reported, not specific to this receptor: Only a single clinical trial cohort was studied, and what caused the repertoire differences, possibly disease activity or prior therapy, remained undefined. Lower diversity was observed in patients in whom nivolumab was started less than 1 year after ASCT, and these patients were excluded from later analyses so that confounding by immune reconstitution would be avoided. CD4+ but not CD8+ TCR diversity rose significantly by C4D1 (p=0.0027 vs p=0.16), most apparent in complete responders (p=0.02). Trial patients with a complete response had baseline diversity similar to that of newly diagnosed patients, while partial responders and progressors had significantly lower diversity. Baseline TCR diversity was reported to be lower in newly diagnosed patients than in healthy donors, and even lower in relapsed/refractory patients.

The Qiagen DNeasy kit was used to extract genomic DNA from unsorted PBMCs and from the negatively selected CD4+ and CD8+ fractions. TCR beta CDR3 regions were subjected to amplification by immunoSEQ multiplex PCR with primers that anneal to V and J segments. A synthetic immune receptor repertoire was used to minimize amplification bias, and remaining bias was computationally removed after sequencing. On the authors' methods: Repertoire diversity was quantified as the Shannon entropy index using custom Python scripts. Unsorted, CD4+ and CD8+ repertoires were analyzed separately, except in combined analyses where CD4+ and CD8+ sequences were merged in silico. Clonal expansion was defined as a frequency increase of at least 2-fold after treatment compared with C1D1, and clones undetected at baseline were assigned a pseudocount of 0.5. Clones with 0 or 1 copy at C1D1 were classified as singleton clones, and clones with 2 or more copies were classified as non-singleton clones. By matching protein sequences in sorted samples from the same patient, clones expanded in unsorted samples were annotated as CD4+, CD8+ or unknown. Diversity changes from C1D1 to C4D1 were tested in paired samples using Wilcoxon tests. Entries here come from immuneACCESS through TCRdb and include only in-frame sequences with V and J called. Some clones fail to appear in such tables; in the studies checked, an unresolved V gene covers under half of the shortfall, and the cause of the remainder is unknown. D and trimming come from the DNA, and the V and J calls and clone size come from that table. The sample data list about 6,300 clones, and about 86% of these were observed just once. Roughly 45% of the sample goes to the ten largest clones.

The time point label for this specimen denotes: cycle 2 day 1 (C2D1) of nivolumab. Every trial patient had relapsed after autologous stem cell transplantation, and cohorts A, B and C differed in prior brentuximab vedotin exposure. The trial cohort comprised about 60 patients with relapsed/refractory classical Hodgkin lymphoma whose best overall responses were complete response, partial response or progressive disease. Single-agent nivolumab was administered to trial patients in the multi-cohort phase II CheckMate 205 trial. An independent review committee assessed best overall response by applying the 2007 International Working Group response criteria. Trial PBMCs were obtained immediately prior to nivolumab initiation (C1D1) and on therapy at cycle 2 day 1 and cycle 4 day 1. After peripheral blood was drawn into 8 mL Vacutainer Cell Preparation Tubes, PBMCs were isolated by centrifugation and then cryopreserved.

A note on this clone: No antigen is known for it. It has no much larger one-base neighbor in the sample; base qualities were not kept.

V lost 3 bases and J lost 11 bases; the stretch between them is 14 bases long. CDR1 and CDR2 are read off the germline V gene as SNHLY and FYNNEI. The cysteine opens and the phenylalanine closes a CDR3 of 13 amino acids. Of all the DNA, just the CDR3 is kept, 39 bases in frame from base 1. The V gene is TRBV2 and the J gene is TRBJ2-1; TRBD2 is a weak D gene call, 6 bases matching. This TCR came from a human donor with classical Hodgkin lymphoma. This specimen was peripheral blood mononuclear cells (PBMCs), taken before the second cycle of nivolumab. CDR3 sequence: CASSDSRGVQQFF. The DNA sequence is as follows: TGTGCCAGCAGTGACTCTCGCGGGGTCCAGCAGTTCTTC.